The entry below gives a single T cell receptor (beta chain) sequence along with its context. Its cognate antigen is unknown. The data originate from a study of cytomegalovirus exposure and HLA in healthy donors. Points from the study as a whole: One variant, a missense change in DCLRE1C, was linked in a later analysis to TCR beta V- and J-gene trimming. A later analysis reportedly identified an Asian-associated ancestry cluster as carrying fewer N-insertions than the approximately 640-donor mean.

PCR amplification relied on 60 Vbeta primers (plus 13 Jbeta primers). In the original workflow: As a later analysis found, there were 70 million to 80 million unique TCR beta chains, of which roughly 11 million were shared. Measured with immunoSEQ multiplex PCR; TCRdb has only the in-frame clones, and not every one. V and J calls and clone size are given by that table; D and trimming were obtained from the DNA. This table lists just over 50,000 clones. The J segment lost 5 bases and the V segment lost 9 bases, leaving 13 bases of the junction unmatched. Germline CDR1 is WSHSY and CDR2 is SAAADI. CDR3 length: 16 residues.

The sample consisted of PBMCs. This clonotype was obtained from a woman aged 60-70 years in good health and CMV-seropositive. V is TRBV10-2 and J is TRBJ2-2; 9 bases fit TRBD1. The CDR3 loop is CASTPRGTGQTGELFF. The CDR3, as DNA: TGCGCCAGTACCCCACGGGGGACAGGGCAGACCGGGGAGCTGTTTTTT.